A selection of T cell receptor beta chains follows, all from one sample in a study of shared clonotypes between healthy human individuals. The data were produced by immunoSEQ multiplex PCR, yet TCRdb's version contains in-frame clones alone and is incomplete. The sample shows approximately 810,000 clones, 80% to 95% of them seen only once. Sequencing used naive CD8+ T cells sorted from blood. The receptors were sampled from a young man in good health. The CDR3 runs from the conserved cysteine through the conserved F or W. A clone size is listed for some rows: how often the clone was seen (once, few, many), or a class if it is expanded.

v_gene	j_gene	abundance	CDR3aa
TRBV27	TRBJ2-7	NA	CATKGAGLSEQYF
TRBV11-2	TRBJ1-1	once	CASSSLGMNTEAFF
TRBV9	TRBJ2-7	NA	CASSVGQAGGHEQYF
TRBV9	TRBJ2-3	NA	CASTSGRGGTDTQYF
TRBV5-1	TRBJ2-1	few	CASSKTTSSYNEQFF
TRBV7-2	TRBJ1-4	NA	CASSLWSGYEGEKLFF
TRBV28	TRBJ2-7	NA	CASSFPKREPSYEQYF
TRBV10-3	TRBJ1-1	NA	CAISDADRGNTEAFF
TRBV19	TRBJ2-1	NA	CASSIGMNEQFF
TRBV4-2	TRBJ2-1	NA	CASSQGLAGEIDNEQFF
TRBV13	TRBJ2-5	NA	CASSPGTSASYQETQYF
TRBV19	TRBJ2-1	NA	CASSPWTGSSYNEQFF
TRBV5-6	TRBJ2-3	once	CASSRGLAGRDTQYF
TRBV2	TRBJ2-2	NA	CASSLLIVPGELFF